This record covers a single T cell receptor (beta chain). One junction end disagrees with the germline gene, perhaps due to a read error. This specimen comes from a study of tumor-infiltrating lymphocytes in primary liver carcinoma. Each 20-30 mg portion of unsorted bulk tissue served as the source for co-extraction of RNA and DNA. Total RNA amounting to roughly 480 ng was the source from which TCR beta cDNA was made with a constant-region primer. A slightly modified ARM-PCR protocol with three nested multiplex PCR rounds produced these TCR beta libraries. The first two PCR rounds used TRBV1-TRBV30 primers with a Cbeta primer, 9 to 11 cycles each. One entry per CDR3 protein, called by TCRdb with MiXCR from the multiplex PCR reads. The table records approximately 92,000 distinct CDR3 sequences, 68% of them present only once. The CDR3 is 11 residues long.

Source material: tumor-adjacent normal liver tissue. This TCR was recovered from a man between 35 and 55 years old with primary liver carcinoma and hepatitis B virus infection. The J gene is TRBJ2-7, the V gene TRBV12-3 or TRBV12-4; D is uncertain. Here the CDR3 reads CASGPHYEQHF. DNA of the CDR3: TGTGCCAGCGGTCCTCACTACGAGCAGCACTTC.